The 22 T cell receptor beta chains in this list originate from one sample, sequenced in a study of OX40 agonist ivuxolimab in advanced cancers. Assay used: immunoSEQ multiplex PCR; TCRdb lists only in-frame clones, some missing. The sample consists of 50,000 or so clones, 84% of them appearing once. The sequencing here drew on CD4+ or CD8+ T cells sorted from blood, taken in a trial of the OX40 agonist ivuxolimab. The receptors shown here come from an adult with an advanced solid tumor such as melanoma, head and neck, liver or kidney cancer.

The J gene is TRBJ2-3, the V gene TRBV28, with D uncertain. The V and J ends lost 8 bases and 4 bases respectively, with 7 bases between them. The CDR3 has 11 amino acids. From germline, CDR1 is MDHEN and CDR2 SYDVKM. The CDR3 protein is CASSRPDTQYF. The DNA of the CDR3 is TGTGCCAGCTCTCGTCCAGATACGCAGTATTTT. Drawing the rest from reference TRBV28 and TRBJ2-3, the complete variable domain is DVKVTQSSRYLVKRTGEKVFLECVQDMDHENMFWYRQDPGLGLRLIYFSYDVKMKEKGDIPEGYSVSREKKERFSLILESASTNQTSMYLCASSRPDTQYFGPGTRLTVL.

The chain joins TRBV25-1 to TRBJ1-6; no reliable D call. Looked up from germline, CDR1 is MGHDK and CDR2 is SYGVNS. V was shortened by 6 bases and J by 9 bases, with 15 bases between the two germline ends. This CDR3 is 14 amino acids long. Here the CDR3 reads CASSILGHSSPLHF. CDR3 DNA sequence: TGTGCCAGCAGCATACTCGGGCATAGTTCACCCCTCCACTTT.

V usage is TRBV30 and J usage is TRBJ2-7; D gene ambiguous. Germline lookup yields CDR1 GTSNPN and CDR2 SVGIG (reference sequence). Trimming took off 5 bases at V and 2 bases at J, with 13 bases between the two ends. The CDR3 runs to 13 residues. The CDR3 here is CAWSPTKTYEQYF. CDR3 coding DNA: TGTGCCTGGTCACCCACCAAGACCTACGAGCAGTACTTC.

The V gene is TRBV18, the J gene TRBJ2-7; 8 positions match TRBD1. The CDR3 covers 14 residues. J gave up 7 bases and V 2 bases, and 7 bases lay outside the gene matches. CDR1 and CDR2 from the germline V gene are KGHSH and LQKENI. CDR3 residues: CASSPGTGALEQYF. The CDR3 DNA sequence: TGTGCCAGCTCACCAGGGACAGGAGCCTTGGAGCAGTACTTC.

The chain joins TRBV7-8 to TRBJ2-1, with 13 bases aligning to TRBD2. There are 16 residues in the CDR3. CDR1 SGHVS and CDR2 FQNEAQ come from the germline V gene. The V gene end was trimmed by 5 bases and the J gene end by 7 bases; junction bases not matched to a gene: 8. The CDR3 region has the DNA TGTGCCAGCAGCGCCCAAGGACTAGCGGGAGTAAATGAGCAGTTCTTC. Residues: CASSAQGLAGVNEQFF.

The V gene is TRBV2, the J gene TRBJ1-6; D ambiguous. The CDR3 has 13 amino acids. Germline lookup yields CDR1 SNHLY and CDR2 FYNNEI. Trimming stripped 6 bases from V and 9 bases from J, with 12 bases between. CDR3 region: CASRDLLSSPLHF. The CDR3 DNA follows: TGTGCCAGCAGGGACCTTCTCAGTTCACCCCTCCACTTT.

The genes are TRBV13 and TRBJ2-1; D tentatively reads TRBD1 or TRBD2 (6 bases each). V shed 4 bases and J shed 3 bases, with 13 bases lying between them. The CDR3 spans 15 residues. The V gene's germline CDR1 is PRHDT and CDR2 FYEKMQ (reference sequence). CDR3 sequence (DNA): TGTGCCAGCAGCTCCGGTCGGGGGCTCTACAATGAGCAGTTCTTC. Protein product: CASSSGRGLYNEQFF.

This chain joins TRBV5-8 and TRBJ1-4, with TRBD1 identical over 9 bases. Germline loops: CDR1 SGHTS, CDR2 YDEGEE. Trimming removed 2 bases from V and 2 bases from J; junction bases left unmatched: 7. The CDR3 has 17 residues. The CDR3 loop reads CASSLKQGAMTNEKLFF. Written as DNA, the CDR3 is TGTGCCAGCAGCTTAAAACAGGGGGCGATGACTAATGAAAAACTGTTTTTT. Using reference TRBV5-8 and TRBJ1-4 for the parts outside the CDR3, the full variable domain is EAGVTQSPTHLIKTRGQQATLRCSPISGHTSVYWYQQALGLGLQFLLWYDEGEERNRGNFPPRFSGRQFPNYSSELNVNALELEDSALYLCASSLKQGAMTNEKLFFGSGTQLSVL.

The gene calls are TRBV30 and TRBJ1-3, with 7 nucleotides matching TRBD1. Germline V gene sequence: CDR1 GTSNPN, CDR2 SVGIG (reference sequence). V lost 5 bases and J lost 1; bases outside the gene matches: 5. The CDR3 is 14 residues long. CDR3 in amino acids: CAWGGQVSGNTIYF. CDR3 bases: TGTGCCTGGGGCGGACAGGTTTCTGGAAACACCATATATTTT.

This clone was recorded once. The gene calls are TRBV11-2 and TRBJ2-1; D is possibly TRBD2 (5 bases). The CDR3 has 12 amino acids. Per germline, CDR1 SGHAT and CDR2 FQNNGV. V lost 8 bases, J lost 9 bases, and 14 bases lay in between. CDR3 amino acids: CASGLEGPEQFF. In DNA, the CDR3 is TGTGCCAGCGGGCTTGAGGGTCCTGAGCAGTTCTTC.

In DNA, the CDR3 is TGTGCCAGCAGTGAAACGGGCCAGGGGCCCCAGGATGGCTACACCTTC. Residues: CASSETGQGPQDGYTF. The V and J genes are TRBV6-1 and TRBJ1-2, with TRBD1 as a possible D gene (6 bases). This CDR3 contains 16 residues. Deletions cut 2 bases from V and 6 bases from J, with 19 bases between. Germline V CDR1 and CDR2: MNHNS, SASEGT.

This clone was observed once. The chain uses TRBV5-8 and TRBJ1-5, with D possibly matching TRBD1 (5 bases). The CDR3 is 17 residues long. Per the germline V gene, CDR1 is SGHTS and CDR2 is YDEGEE. Trimming stripped 4 bases from V and 5 bases from J, with 22 bases between. CDR3 in amino acids: CASSKLAGSRDYQPQHF. The CDR3 region has the DNA TGTGCCAGCAGCAAGCTTGCTGGGAGCAGGGACTATCAGCCCCAGCATTTT.

The chain has TRBV5-8 and TRBJ1-2, with 7 bases identical to TRBD1. CDR3 length equals 15 residues. The germline V gene encodes CDR1 SGHTS and CDR2 YDEGEE. Trimming took 0 bases from V and 8 from J; bases not matched to a gene: 10. This CDR3 is CASSLDGRQGSGYTF. The CDR3 DNA reads as TGTGCCAGCAGCTTGGATGGGCGACAGGGCAGCGGCTACACCTTC.

The chain recombines TRBV7-9 with TRBJ1-1; 7 nucleotides align to TRBD1. Germline trimming cut 5 bases from V and 11 bases from J; bases unmatched to any gene: 17. CDR3 length: 15 residues. Germline CDR1 SEHNR, CDR2 FQNEAQ (reference sequence). CDR3 protein: CASSTSDRVNTYAFF. The CDR3 bases are TGTGCCAGCAGCACGTCAGACAGGGTTAACACTTACGCTTTCTTT.

V gene TRBV7-8 combines with J gene TRBJ1-1; TRBD1 matches at 7 bases. CDR3 length equals 16 residues. V gave up 7 bases and J gave up 5 bases; unmatched junction bases: 16. Germline CDR1 SGHVS, CDR2 FQNEAQ. CDR3 DNA sequence: TGTGCCAGCAACCAAATCAGGGGGGGTTTGAGGACTGAAGCTTTCTTT. As protein: CASNQIRGGLRTEAFF.

V is TRBV5-1 and J is TRBJ1-1; no definite D call. Germline CDR1 SGHRS, CDR2 YFSETQ. CDR3 length: 14 residues. V lost 3 bases and J 4 bases, leaving 13 bases between the germline ends. The CDR3 region has the DNA TGCGCCAGCAGCTCCGGGCTCCCCAGCACTGAAGCTTTCTTT. It codes for CASSSGLPSTEAFF.

This clone was detected only once. This chain links TRBV13 with TRBJ2-1; 8 positions agree with TRBD2. Germline trimming cut 5 bases from V and 2 bases from J; bases unmatched to any gene: 14. Germline V gives CDR1 PRHDT, CDR2 FYEKMQ (reference sequence). The CDR3 is made up of 18 amino acids. In DNA, the CDR3 is TGTGCCAGCAGCATCGGACTAGCCTCAGCCCTGGCCTACAATGAGCAGTTCTTC. The encoded protein is CASSIGLASALAYNEQFF.

The rearrangement links TRBV9 to TRBJ2-1; 10 nucleotides match TRBD2. V lost 3 bases, J lost 0 bases, and 15 bases stayed unmatched. Germline CDR1 and CDR2: SGDLS and YYNGEE. The CDR3 contains 20 residues. The CDR3 bases are TGTGCCAGCAGCGCCCCGGCGGGGGTAGCGGGAGGACGCTCCTACAATGAGCAGTTCTTC. It translates to CASSAPAGVAGGRSYNEQFF.

The rearrangement uses TRBV19 and TRBJ2-2; D may match TRBD1 or TRBD2 (5 bases each). The germline V gene has CDR1 LNHDA and CDR2 SQIVND (reference sequence). V was shortened by 4 bases and J by 6 bases, with 15 bases between the two germline ends. This CDR3 contains 15 residues. In DNA, the CDR3 is TGTGCCAGTAGTAGACTGGACTGGGGCGCCGGGGAGCTGTTTTTT. Its protein product is CASSRLDWGAGELFF.

The V call is TRBV6-5, the J call TRBJ1-5, with D tentatively TRBD1 (6 bases). CDR1 is MNHEY, CDR2 SVGAGI, per germline. The ends were cut back, 6 bases at V and 2 bases at J, with 14 bases in the middle. This CDR3 is built from 15 residues. The CDR3 is CASRTSNRGNQPQHF. As DNA, the CDR3 is TGTGCCAGCAGGACGTCTAACAGGGGCAATCAGCCCCAGCATTTT.

V usage is TRBV5-4 and J usage is TRBJ1-2; 8 bases line up with TRBD1. With V trimmed by 1 base and J by 4 bases, 3 bases remained unmatched. This CDR3 is built from 14 residues. The germline V gene has CDR1 SGHNT and CDR2 YYREEE (reference sequence). CDR3 sequence reads: CASSLQQGAYGYTF. The CDR3 region has the DNA TGTGCCAGCAGCTTGCAGCAGGGGGCCTATGGCTACACCTTC.

The V and J genes are TRBV15 and TRBJ2-1; D may be TRBD2 (6 bases). Between the trimmed V and J ends, which lost 5 bases and 9 bases, there was a span of 17 bases. CDR3 length: 14 amino acids. The V gene's germline CDR1 is LNHNV and CDR2 YYDKDF (reference sequence). The CDR3 region has the DNA TGTGCCACCAGCCTTATGCGGGGACCGCCTGAGCAGTTCTTC. Translated, it gives CATSLMRGPPEQFF.